The rows below give T cell receptor beta chains drawn from one sample of a study of beta chain features in type 1 diabetes. Sequencing used immunoSEQ multiplex PCR; TCRdb keeps in-frame clones, though not all of them. The table shows about 620,000 clones, with roughly a sixth occurring only once. Sequencing was performed on naive CD4+ T cells from blood. The receptors come from a man aged 18 to 29 in good health. Both conserved end residues are part of each CDR3. D genes are given only for firm matches. Size values are once, few and many counts, or a class for expanded clones, and some rows have none.

size	D	J	V	CDR3	DNA
few	-	TRBJ2-7	TRBV19	CASSTPHLGVSYEQYF	TGTGCCAGTAGTACCCCCCATCTAGGGGTCTCCTACGAGCAGTACTTC
few	-	TRBJ2-7	TRBV11-2	CASSPLGGRSWREQYF	TGTGCCAGCAGCCCTCTGGGGGGAAGGTCTTGGCGGGAGCAGTACTTC
few	-	TRBJ2-5	TRBV21-1	CASSKVNHRDRQETQYF	TGTGCCAGCAGCAAAGTTAACCACAGGGATCGCCAAGAGACCCAGTACTTC
few	-	TRBJ2-7	TRBV4-1	CASNGPGSYEQYF	TGCGCCAGCAACGGCCCGGGGAGCTACGAGCAGTACTTC
-	-	TRBJ2-7	TRBV7-9	CASSLDASLVYEQYF	TGTGCCAGCAGCTTAGATGCGTCGCTAGTCTACGAGCAGTACTTC
-	TRBD1	TRBJ2-7	TRBV6-5	CASSYEGTGSYEQYF	TGTGCCAGCAGTTACGAAGGGACAGGCTCCTACGAGCAGTACTTC
-	TRBD2	TRBJ2-7	TRBV10-2	CASSEGTSGSYEQYF	TGCGCCAGCAGTGAGGGGACTAGCGGGAGTTACGAGCAGTACTTC
few	-	TRBJ2-7	TRBV2	CASSEQGAYEQYF	TGTGCCAGCAGTGAACAGGGCGCCTACGAGCAGTACTTC
few	TRBD2	TRBJ2-3	TRBV23-1	CASSQGAGVADTQYF	TGCGCCAGCAGTCAAGGGGCGGGAGTGGCAGATACGCAGTATTTT
-	TRBD2	TRBJ2-1	TRBV7-2	CASTQLLAGGSNEQFF	TGTGCCAGCACCCAATTACTAGCGGGGGGCTCCAATGAGCAGTTCTTC
-	TRBD1	TRBJ1-1	TRBV6-6	CASREDRGRDTEAFF	TGTGCCAGCAGGGAGGACAGGGGTCGCGACACTGAAGCTTTCTTT
few	TRBD2	TRBJ2-5	TRBV9	CASSATSGGSETQYF	TGTGCCAGCAGCGCGACTAGCGGGGGGTCGGAGACCCAGTACTTC
-	-	TRBJ1-4	TRBV7-2	CASSLSAAEKLFF	TGTGCCAGCAGCTTAAGCGCAGCTGAAAAACTGTTTTTT
-	-	TRBJ1-1	TRBV29-1	CSVEVNTEAFF	TGCAGCGTTGAGGTGAACACTGAAGCTTTCTTT
-	-	TRBJ2-7	TRBV10-3	CAAGISYEQYF	TGTGCTGCAGGGATTTCCTACGAGCAGTACTTC
-	TRBD1	TRBJ1-1	TRBV29-1	CSAMTGANTEAFF	TGCAGCGCCATGACAGGGGCGAACACTGAAGCTTTCTTT